This TCR beta chain is drawn from a study of blood T cell repertoires in COVID-19 (dated by TCRdb to 2018 to 2020). Regarding the complete study: The collaborator samples originated in the United States, Italy and Spain and spanned the acute and convalescent phases of COVID-19. The prospective study material was composed of cDNA or gDNA derived from T cells, B-cell-depleted T cells, or PBMCs. Subjects who had been exposed to COVID-19, were actively infected with it, or had recovered from it provided the deeply sampled blood TCRbeta repertoires that made up the dataset. The repertoires were released in a freely available public database intended as a resource for research on the immune response to SARS-CoV-2. Samples came from the ongoing ImmuneRACE study (first 160 participants) plus 1,254 subjects from 6 global collaborators. The sample metadata nearly always contained a de-identified subject ID, COVID-19 status, age in years and sex. Where HLA class I and class II types were available, the types were taken from metadata supplied by the sample provider, not from assay-based typing.

The immunoSEQ Assay, a bias-controlled multiplex PCR, was used to amplify TCRbeta CDR3 regions from genomic DNA. As for how the authors treated the data: Within the assay, amplification of reference gene primers was used to estimate how many nucleated cells each sample contained. To quantify the absolute abundance of each unique TCRbeta CDR3 rearrangement, sequence reads were collapsed and filtered. Productive Simpson clonality was computed per sample as the square root of Simpson's diversity index over productive rearrangements. The table was pulled from immuneACCESS by TCRdb, which kept in-frame rearrangements only. Such tables lose some clones; where checked, under half of the loss comes from unresolved V genes, and the rest has no known cause. The D gene and trimming were derived from the DNA, and the V and J assignments and clone size from that table. Across this sample there are 120,000 to 150,000 clones, with around 86% seen only once. In total, the top ten clones hold approximately 35% of the sample.

CDR3 length: 13 amino acids, cysteine to phenylalanine. Solely the CDR3 DNA is kept, with 39 bases framed from the first base. At the junction V is shortened by 5 bases and J by 7 bases, with 12 bases in between. The germline V gene gives CDR1 as LGHNA and CDR2 as YSLEER. A second Seattle source provided samples from volunteer blood donors who had recovered from COVID-19. Each collaborating institution followed its own protocols to collect whole blood in K2EDTA tubes. For TCRbeta analysis, collaborators shipped samples in one of three forms: frozen whole blood, isolated PBMCs, or DNA extracted from either of those sample types. Of note for this clone: Its target antigen remains unknown. No much larger clone is present one base from it, and per-base qualities are unavailable.

The paper's findings and limits, for the study overall: The quantity of clinical and demographic metadata differed by source and by participant and was supplied without curation.

The sequence was obtained from a man aged 45-60 years who had recovered from COVID-19. This chain joins TRBV4-3 to TRBJ1-5; no confident D gene assignment can be made. The sample consisted of peripheral blood. The sequenced DNA: TGCGCCAGCAGCTATTGGAGCGGGCAGCCCCAGCATTTT. This codes for CASSYWSGQPQHF.